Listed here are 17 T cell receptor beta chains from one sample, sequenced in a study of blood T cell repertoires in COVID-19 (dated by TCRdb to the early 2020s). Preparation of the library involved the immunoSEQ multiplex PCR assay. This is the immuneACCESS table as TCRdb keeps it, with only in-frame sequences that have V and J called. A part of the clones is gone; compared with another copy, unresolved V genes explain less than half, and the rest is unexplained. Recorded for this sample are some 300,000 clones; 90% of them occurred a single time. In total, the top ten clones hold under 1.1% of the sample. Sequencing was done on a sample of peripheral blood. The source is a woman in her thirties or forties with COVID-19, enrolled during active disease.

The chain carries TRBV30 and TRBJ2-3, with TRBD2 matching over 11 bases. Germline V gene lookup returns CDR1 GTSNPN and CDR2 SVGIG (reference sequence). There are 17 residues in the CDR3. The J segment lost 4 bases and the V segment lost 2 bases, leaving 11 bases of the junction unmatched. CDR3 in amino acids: CAWSLAGGLSQADTQYF. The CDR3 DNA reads TGTGCCTGGAGTCTAGCGGGGGGCCTCTCTCAAGCAGATACGCAGTATTTT.

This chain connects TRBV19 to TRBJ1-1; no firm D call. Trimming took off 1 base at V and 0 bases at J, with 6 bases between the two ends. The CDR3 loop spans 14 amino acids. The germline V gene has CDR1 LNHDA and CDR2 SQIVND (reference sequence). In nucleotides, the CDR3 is TGTGCCAGTAGTATAGCACCGGTGAACACTGAAGCTTTCTTT. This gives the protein CASSIAPVNTEAFF.

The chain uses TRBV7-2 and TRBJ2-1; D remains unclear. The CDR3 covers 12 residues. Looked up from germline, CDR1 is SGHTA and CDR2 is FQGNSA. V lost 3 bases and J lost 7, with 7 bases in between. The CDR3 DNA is TGTGCCAGCAGCTTTATCGTTAATGAGCAGTTCTTC. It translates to CASSFIVNEQFF.

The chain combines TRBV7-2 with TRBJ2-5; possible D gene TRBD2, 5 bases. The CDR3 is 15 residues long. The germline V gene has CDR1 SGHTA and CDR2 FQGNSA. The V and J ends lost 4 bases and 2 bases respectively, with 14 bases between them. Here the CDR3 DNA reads TGTGCCAGCAGCTCCGATAGGACTCTGCAAGAGACCCAGTACTTC. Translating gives CASSSDRTLQETQYF. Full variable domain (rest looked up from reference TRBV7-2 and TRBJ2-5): GAGVSQSPSNKVTEKGKDVELRCDPISGHTALYWYRQSLGQGLEFLIYFQGNSAPDKSGLPSDRFSAERTGGSVSTLTIQRTQQEDSAVYLCASSSDRTLQETQYFGPGTRLLVL.

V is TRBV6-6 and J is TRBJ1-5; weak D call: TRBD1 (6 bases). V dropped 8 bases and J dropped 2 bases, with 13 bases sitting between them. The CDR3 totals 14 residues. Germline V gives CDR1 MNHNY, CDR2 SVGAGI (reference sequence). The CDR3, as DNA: TGTGCCAGCGGAGGACAGTGGGGCAATCAGCCCCAGCATTTT. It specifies CASGGQWGNQPQHF.

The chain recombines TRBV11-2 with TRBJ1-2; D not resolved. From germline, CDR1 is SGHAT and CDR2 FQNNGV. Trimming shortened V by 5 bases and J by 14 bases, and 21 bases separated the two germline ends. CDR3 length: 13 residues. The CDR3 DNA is TGTGCCAGCAGCCCCACCCGTAGGCAGCGGTGGACCTTC. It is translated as CASSPTRRQRWTF. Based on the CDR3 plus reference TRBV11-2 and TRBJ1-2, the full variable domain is EAGVAQSPRYKIIEKRQSVAFWCNPISGHATLYWYQQILGQGPKLLIQFQNNGVVDDSQLPKDRFSAERLKGVDSTLKIQPAKLEDSAVYLCASSPTRRQRWTFGSGTRLTVV.

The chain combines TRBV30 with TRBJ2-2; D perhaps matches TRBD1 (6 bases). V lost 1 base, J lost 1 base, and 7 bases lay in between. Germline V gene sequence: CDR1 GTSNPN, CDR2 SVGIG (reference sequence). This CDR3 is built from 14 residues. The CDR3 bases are TGTGCCTGGAGTGGACAGGTGAACACCGGGGAGCTGTTTTTT. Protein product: CAWSGQVNTGELFF.

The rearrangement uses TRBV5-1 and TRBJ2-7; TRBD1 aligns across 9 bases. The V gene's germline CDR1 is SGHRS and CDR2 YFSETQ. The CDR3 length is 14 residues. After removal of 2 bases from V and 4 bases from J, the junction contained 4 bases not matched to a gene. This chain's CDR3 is CASSFSGTGYEQYF. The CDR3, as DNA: TGCGCCAGCAGCTTCTCCGGGACAGGGTACGAGCAGTACTTC.

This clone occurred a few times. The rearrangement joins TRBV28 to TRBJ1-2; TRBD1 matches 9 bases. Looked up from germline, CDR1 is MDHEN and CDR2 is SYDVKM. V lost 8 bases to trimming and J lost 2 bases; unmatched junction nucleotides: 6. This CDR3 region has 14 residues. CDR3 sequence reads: CASRRDRGNYGYTF. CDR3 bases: TGTGCCAGCCGTCGAGACAGGGGGAACTATGGCTACACCTTC.

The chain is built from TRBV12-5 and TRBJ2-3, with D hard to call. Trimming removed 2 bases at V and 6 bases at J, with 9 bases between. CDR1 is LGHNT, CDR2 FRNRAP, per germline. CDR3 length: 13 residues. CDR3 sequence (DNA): TGTGCTAGTGGTTTGCCTCCTAAGGATACGCAGTATTTT. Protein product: CASGLPPKDTQYF.

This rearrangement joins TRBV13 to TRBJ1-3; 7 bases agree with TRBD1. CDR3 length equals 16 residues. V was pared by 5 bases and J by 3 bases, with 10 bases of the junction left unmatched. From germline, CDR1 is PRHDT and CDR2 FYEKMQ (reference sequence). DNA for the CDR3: TGTGCCAGCAGCCAGACAGGGACGAGTTATGGAAACACCATATATTTT. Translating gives CASSQTGTSYGNTIYF.

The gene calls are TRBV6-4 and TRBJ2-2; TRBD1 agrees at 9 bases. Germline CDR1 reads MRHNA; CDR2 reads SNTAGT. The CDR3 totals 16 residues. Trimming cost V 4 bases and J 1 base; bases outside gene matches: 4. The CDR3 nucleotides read TGTGCCAGCAGTGGGGGGACAGGGATGAACACCGGGGAGCTGTTTTTT. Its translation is CASSGGTGMNTGELFF.

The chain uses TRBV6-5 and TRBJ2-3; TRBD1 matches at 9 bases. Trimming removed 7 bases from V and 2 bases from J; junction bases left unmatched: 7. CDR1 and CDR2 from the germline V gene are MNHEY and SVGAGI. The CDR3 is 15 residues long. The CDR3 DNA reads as TGTGCCAGCACCCGGACAGGGGCCTCCACAGATACGCAGTATTTT. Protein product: CASTRTGASTDTQYF.

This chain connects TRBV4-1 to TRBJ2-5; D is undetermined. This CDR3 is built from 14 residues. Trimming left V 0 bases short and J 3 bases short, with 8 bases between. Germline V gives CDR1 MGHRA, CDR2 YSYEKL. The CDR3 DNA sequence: TGCGCCAGCAGCCAAGAAAACAGAGAAGAGACCCAGTACTTC. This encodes CASSQENREETQYF.

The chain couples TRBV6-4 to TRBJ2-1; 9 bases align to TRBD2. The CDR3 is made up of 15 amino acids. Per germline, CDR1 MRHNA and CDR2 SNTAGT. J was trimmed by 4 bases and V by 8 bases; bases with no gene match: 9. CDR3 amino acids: CASSSSGGTYNEQFF. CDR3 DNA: TGTGCCAGCTCAAGCAGCGGGGGGACTTACAATGAGCAGTTCTTC.

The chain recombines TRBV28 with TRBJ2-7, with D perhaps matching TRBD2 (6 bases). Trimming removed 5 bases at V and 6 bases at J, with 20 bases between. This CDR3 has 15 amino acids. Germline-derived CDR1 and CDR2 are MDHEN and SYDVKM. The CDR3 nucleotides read TGTGCCAGCAGTCCCCCGATAGTGCGGGACGCCGAGCAGTACTTC. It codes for CASSPPIVRDAEQYF.

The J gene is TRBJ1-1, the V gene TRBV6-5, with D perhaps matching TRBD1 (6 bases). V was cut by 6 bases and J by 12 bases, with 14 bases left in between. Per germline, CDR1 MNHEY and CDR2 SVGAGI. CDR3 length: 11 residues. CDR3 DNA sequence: TGTGCCAGCAGCCCAGGGACAACGACTTTCTTT. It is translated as CASSPGTTTFF.